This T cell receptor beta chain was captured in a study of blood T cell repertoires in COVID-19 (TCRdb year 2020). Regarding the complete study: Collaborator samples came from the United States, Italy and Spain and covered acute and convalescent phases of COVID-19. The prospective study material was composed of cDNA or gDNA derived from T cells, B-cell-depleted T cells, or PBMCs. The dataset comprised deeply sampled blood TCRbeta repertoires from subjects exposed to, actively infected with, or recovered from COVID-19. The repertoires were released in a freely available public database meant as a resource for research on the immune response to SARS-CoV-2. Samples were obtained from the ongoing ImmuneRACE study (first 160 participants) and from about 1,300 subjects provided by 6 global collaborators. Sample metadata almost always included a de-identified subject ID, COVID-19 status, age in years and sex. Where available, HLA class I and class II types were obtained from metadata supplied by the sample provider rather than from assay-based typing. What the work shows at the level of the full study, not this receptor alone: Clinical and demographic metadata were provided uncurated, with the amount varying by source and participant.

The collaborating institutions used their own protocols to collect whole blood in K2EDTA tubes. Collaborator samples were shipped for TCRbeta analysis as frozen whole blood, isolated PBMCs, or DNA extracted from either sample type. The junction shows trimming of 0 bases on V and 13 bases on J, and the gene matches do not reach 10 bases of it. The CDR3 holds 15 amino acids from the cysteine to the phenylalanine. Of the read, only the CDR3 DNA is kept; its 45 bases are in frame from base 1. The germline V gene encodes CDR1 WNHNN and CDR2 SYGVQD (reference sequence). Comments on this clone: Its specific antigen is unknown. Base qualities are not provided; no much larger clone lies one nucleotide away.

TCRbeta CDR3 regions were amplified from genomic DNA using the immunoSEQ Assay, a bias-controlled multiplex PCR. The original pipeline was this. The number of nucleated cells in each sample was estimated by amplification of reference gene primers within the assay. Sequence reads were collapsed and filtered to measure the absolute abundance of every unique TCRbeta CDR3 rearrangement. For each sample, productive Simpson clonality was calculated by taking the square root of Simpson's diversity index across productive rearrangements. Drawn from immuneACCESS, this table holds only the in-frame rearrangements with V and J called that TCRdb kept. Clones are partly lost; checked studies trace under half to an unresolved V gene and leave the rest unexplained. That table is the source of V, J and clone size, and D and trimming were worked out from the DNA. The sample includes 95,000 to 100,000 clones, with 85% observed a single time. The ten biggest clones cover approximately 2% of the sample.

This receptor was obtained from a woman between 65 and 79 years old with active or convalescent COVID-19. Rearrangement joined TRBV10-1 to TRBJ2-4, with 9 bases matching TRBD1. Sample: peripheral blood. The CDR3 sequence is CASSESRTGVTPQYF. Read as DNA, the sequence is TGCGCCAGCAGTGAGTCGCGGACAGGGGTAACTCCACAGTACTTC.